This record looks at one T cell receptor (beta chain) sequence and its context. Which antigen it targets is not known. It has no much larger one-base neighbor in the sample; base qualities were not kept. This sample is part of a study of blood T cells in healthy people across ages (dated by TCRdb to about 2015). Regarding the research as a whole: Template switching captured roughly one uniquely barcoded TCR beta cDNA molecule per two T cells in model experiments. To avoid experimental bias, donors of different ages were distributed randomly across sequencing lanes. The donors were split into four age groups: young (average 16 years), middle-aged (39), aged (approximately 60) and long-lived (over 80). Age-related changes in TCR beta repertoire diversity were measured in the study by deep sequencing normalized with unique cDNA molecular identifiers. The study analyzed two additional independent replicas of 1 million unique cDNA reads from the same blood draw for two donors, one aged 18 to 29 and one aged 80 or older. Paper-wide results and their limitations: As age increased, observed TCR beta diversity per million T cells dropped in a roughly linear way, and a significant reduction was already evident by age around 41. Estimates of total diversity based on one million sequenced T cells were considered lower bounds and underestimates. Because donor CMV infection status was unknown, age-related changes in expanded clonotypes were potentially confounded. Bulk unsorted PBMC profiling prevented conclusive comparison of naive and antigen-experienced compartments. The percentage of naive T cells measured by flow cytometry correlated strongly with observed TCR beta diversity. Compared with the aged group, the long-lived group had more naive CD4+ T cells, fewer expanded clones and increased TCR diversity, suggesting age selection.

Receptor libraries were prepared by 5' RACE. TCRdb names Illumina HiSeq 2500 as the instrument used. A second PCR of about 6 to 11 cycles was run with a J-beta primer mix and a sample-barcoded 5' primer. Each TCR beta cDNA molecule received a unique molecular identifier from a template-switch 5' adaptor carrying 12 random nucleotides. Each sample yielded at least 2.5 million CDR3-containing paired-end reads. First-strand cDNA synthesis was performed from all RNA using the Mint cDNA synthesis kit, with priming by a TRBC-specific oligonucleotide. Following uracil-DNA glycosylase treatment, a first 18-cycle PCR with universal primers M1SS and BC2_uni_R was performed on all cDNA. In the authors' own workflow: For normalization, 1 million high-quality reads were randomly selected from each sample, with every read carrying a distinct molecular identifier. Reads sharing molecular identifiers were discarded rather than binned into consensus sequences. MiTCR, run with a Q25 quality threshold and the strictest error-elimination algorithm, handled CDR3 identification, clonotype clustering and error correction. Lower-bound total TCR beta diversity was estimated with a nonparametric unseen species model using Euler transformation. Clones were called with MiXCR by TCRdb after fastp trimmed the public reads at Q25, and only in-frame beta chains were retained. Every distinct CDR3 protein forms one entry, paired with its most common genes and DNA. V and J calls and clone size were set by TCRdb, not the authors. This sample lists 700,000 to 850,000 distinct CDR3 sequences; 36% were detected once. Over 10% of the sample is held by the ten biggest clonotypes.

The CDR3, cysteine through phenylalanine, is 13 amino acids long. Only the CDR3 region is kept as DNA, spanning 39 bases read in frame from base 1. The V end loses 9 bases and the J end loses 7 bases, and a stretch of 16 bases separates them. CDR1 and CDR2 are read off the germline V gene as MGHRA and YSYEKL. Systemically healthy Caucasian individuals from Russia, some 38 in total and aged roughly 6 to 100 years, were included as donors. Approximately 9.3 milliliters of peripheral blood were collected from each donor into EDTA-treated Vacutainer tubes. PBMCs were isolated by Ficoll-Paque density-gradient centrifugation, with at least 6 million obtained per sample. Total RNA was extracted from PBMCs with Trizol reagent, with at least 5 micrograms obtained per sample. For every donor, an aliquot of PBMCs went through flow cytometry to measure the percentages of naive CD45RAhigh/CD27high T cells.

Rearrangement joined TRBV4-1 to TRBJ2-1; the D segment cannot be called with confidence. The sequence came from a man in his late teens or twenties in good health. Sequenced material: blood. CDR3 protein: CASQSGVGNEQFF. Read as DNA, the sequence is TGCGCCAGTCAAAGTGGGGTTGGGAATGAGCAGTTCTTC.